This TCR beta chain was obtained from a study of a mutant IDH1 vaccine in newly diagnosed glioma. Study overall: Scheduled for weeks 1, 3, 5, 7, 11, 15, 19 and 23, eight vaccinations were given to patients. Radiotherapy, temozolomide, or both had been given previously, and both were given to most.

Clones were sequenced by immunoSEQ multiplex PCR, and TCRdb holds only the in-frame ones, with some missing. The data hold about 36,000 clones, with over 70% observed a single time. Study-wide findings and caveats: There were vaccine-induced immune responses in around 94% of the patients.

The CDR3 covers 13 residues. CDR1 ENHRY and CDR2 SYGVKD come from the germline V gene. The V and J ends lost 8 bases and 4 bases respectively, with 15 bases between them. Time point given: week 11, during vaccination. Topical imiquimod accompanied each vaccine dose, which consisted of 300 ug of mutant IDH1 20-mer peptide. To note about this clone: The antigen is undetermined.

This sample comprised peripheral blood mononuclear cells (PBMCs), obtained from a glioma patient whose treatment included an IDH1 peptide vaccine. This clonotype was sampled from a woman in her twenties or thirties with glioma. Some clones in this sample may be carry-over from other donors' samples. The chain couples TRBV10-3 to TRBJ2-7; D is undetermined. The CDR3 here is CAISLSDGYEQYF. CDR3 DNA sequence: TGTGCCATCTCGTTGTCGGATGGGTACGAGCAGTACTTC.